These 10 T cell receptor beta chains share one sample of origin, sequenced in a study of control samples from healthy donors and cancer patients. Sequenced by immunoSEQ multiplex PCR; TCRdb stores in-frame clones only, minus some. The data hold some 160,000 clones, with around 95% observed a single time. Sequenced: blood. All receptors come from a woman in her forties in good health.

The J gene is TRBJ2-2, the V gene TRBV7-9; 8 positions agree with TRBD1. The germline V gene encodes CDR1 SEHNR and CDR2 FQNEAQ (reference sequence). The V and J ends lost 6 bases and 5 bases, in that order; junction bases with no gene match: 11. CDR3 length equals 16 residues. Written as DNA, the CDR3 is TGTGCCAGCAGTCTAGGACAGGGTCTAATTACCGGGGAGCTGTTTTTT. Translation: CASSLGQGLITGELFF.

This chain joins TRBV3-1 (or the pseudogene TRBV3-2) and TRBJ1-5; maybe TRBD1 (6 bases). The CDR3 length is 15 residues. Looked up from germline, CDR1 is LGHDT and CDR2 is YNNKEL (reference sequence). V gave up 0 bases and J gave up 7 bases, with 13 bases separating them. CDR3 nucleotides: TGTGCCAGCAGCCAAGATTCCGGGGGCTGGCAGCCCCAGCATTTT. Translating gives CASSQDSGGWQPQHF.

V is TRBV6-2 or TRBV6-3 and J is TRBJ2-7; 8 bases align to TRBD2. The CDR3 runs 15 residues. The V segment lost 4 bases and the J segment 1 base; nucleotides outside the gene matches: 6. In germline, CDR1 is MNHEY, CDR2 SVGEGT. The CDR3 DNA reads TGTGCCAGCAGTTGGCGGGAGGTCTCATCCTACGAGCAGTACTTC. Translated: CASSWREVSSYEQYF.

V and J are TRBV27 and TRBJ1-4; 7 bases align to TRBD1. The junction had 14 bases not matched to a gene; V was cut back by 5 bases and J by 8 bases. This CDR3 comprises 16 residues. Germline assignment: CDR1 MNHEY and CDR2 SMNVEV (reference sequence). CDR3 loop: CASSPNLYRGGEKLFF. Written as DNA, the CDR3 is TGTGCCAGCAGTCCGAACCTCTACAGGGGAGGCGAAAAACTGTTTTTT.

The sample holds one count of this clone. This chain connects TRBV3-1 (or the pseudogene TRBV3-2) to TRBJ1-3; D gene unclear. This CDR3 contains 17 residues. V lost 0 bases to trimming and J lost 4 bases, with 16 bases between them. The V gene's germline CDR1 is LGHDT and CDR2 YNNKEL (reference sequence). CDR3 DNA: TGTGCCAGCAGCCAAGATCCCGGCCGGACGTGCGGAAACACCATATATTTT. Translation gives CASSQDPGRTCGNTIYF.

Written as DNA, the CDR3 is TGTGCCAGTAGTATAGGACAGACTGCTGGAAACACCATATATTTT. Translated, it gives CASSIGQTAGNTIYF. The chain recombines TRBV19 with TRBJ1-3, with a possible D match to TRBD1 (5 bases). This CDR3 contains 15 residues. In germline, CDR1 is LNHDA, CDR2 SQIVND (reference sequence). The V end lost 1 base, the J end lost 2 bases, and 9 bases lay between the germline ends.

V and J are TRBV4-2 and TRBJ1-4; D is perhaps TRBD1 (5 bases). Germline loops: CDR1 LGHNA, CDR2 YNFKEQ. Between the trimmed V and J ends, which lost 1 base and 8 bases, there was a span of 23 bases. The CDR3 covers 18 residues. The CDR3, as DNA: TGTGCCAGCAGCCAAGGGGTAACGGAACAGGTCTTGGAAGAAAAACTGTTTTTT. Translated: CASSQGVTEQVLEEKLFF.

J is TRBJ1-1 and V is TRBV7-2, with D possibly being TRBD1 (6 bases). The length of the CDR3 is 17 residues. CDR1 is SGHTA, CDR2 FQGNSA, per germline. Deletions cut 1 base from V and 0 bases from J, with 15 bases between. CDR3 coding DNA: TGTGCCAGCAGCTTAGTTGCGAACAGGGTAATGAACACTGAAGCTTTCTTT. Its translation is CASSLVANRVMNTEAFF.

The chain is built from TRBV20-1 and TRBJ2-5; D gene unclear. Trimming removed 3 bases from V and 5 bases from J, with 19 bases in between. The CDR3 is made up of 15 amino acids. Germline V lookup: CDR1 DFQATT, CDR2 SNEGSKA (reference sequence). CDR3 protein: CSASHGSGTMETQYF. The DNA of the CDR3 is TGCAGTGCTAGTCACGGGTCCGGTACCATGGAGACCCAGTACTTC.

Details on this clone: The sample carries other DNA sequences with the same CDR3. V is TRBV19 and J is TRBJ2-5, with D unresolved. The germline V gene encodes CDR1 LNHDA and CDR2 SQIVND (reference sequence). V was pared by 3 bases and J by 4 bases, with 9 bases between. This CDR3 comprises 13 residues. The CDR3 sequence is CASSIGRRETQYF. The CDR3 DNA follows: TGTGCCAGTAGTATCGGGCGCCGAGAGACCCAGTACTTC.